This T cell receptor beta chain was documented in a study of cytomegalovirus exposure and HLA in healthy donors. Findings and caveats of the study: Apart from CMV serostatus, no immune exposure information was available. Reported performance of the classifier showed diagnosis of cytomegalovirus status with high specificity and sensitivity.

As to this clone: What it binds is unknown.

With 60 Vbeta and 13 Jbeta primers, the PCR was carried out. The repertoire was sequenced with immunoSEQ multiplex PCR; TCRdb's copy has only in-frame clones and lacks some. This sample carries roughly 120,000 clones, roughly 88% of them seen once, and the ten largest clones take just under 3%. The sample consisted of PBMCs. The clonotype was recovered from a young woman in good health and CMV-seropositive.

The CDR3 sequence is CASSRGGTNYGYTF. The CDR3 DNA sequence: TGTGCCAGTAGTAGGGGGGGGACTAACTATGGCTACACCTTC. The J gene is TRBJ1-2, the V gene TRBV19; D is perhaps TRBD1 (5 bases). Germline V lookup: CDR1 LNHDA, CDR2 SQIVND (reference sequence). CDR3 length: 14 amino acids. The V end was cut by 4 bases, the J end by 0 bases, with 9 bases between.